This is a list of T cell receptor beta chains from one sample in a study of blood T cell repertoires in COVID-19. Assay used: immunoSEQ multiplex PCR; TCRdb lists only in-frame clones, some missing. The sample lists 90,000 to 120,000 clones; approximately 90% were seen once. Sequencing used peripheral blood. The receptors shown here come from a woman between 25 and 40 years old with acute or convalescent COVID-19. Both conserved end residues are part of each CDR3. D genes are given only for firm matches. Some rows have no size entry. The others give once, few or many, or a class for an expanded clone.

NA,TRBJ2-7,NA,TRBV27,TGTGCCAGCAGTTTTCGGGAGAGCTCCTACGAGCAGTACTTC,CASSFRESSYEQYF
once,TRBJ2-4,NA,TRBV4-1,TGCGCCAGCAGCCAAATCATCCTAAACAGGGTTGAAAACATTCAGTACTTC,CASSQIILNRVENIQYF
NA,TRBJ1-2,TRBD1,TRBV5-4,TGTGCCAGCAGCTCGGGACAGGGGTTGATCTATGGCTACACCTTC,CASSSGQGLIYGYTF
once,TRBJ2-7,TRBD2,TRBV5-4,TGTGCCAGCAGCTTGCGAGCGGGAGTTTCCTACGAGCAGTACTTC,CASSLRAGVSYEQYF
NA,TRBJ2-1,NA,TRBV30,TGTGCCTGGAGTGGATCGGGGAATGAGCAGTTCTTC,CAWSGSGNEQFF
NA,TRBJ1-1,NA,TRBV5-1,TGCGCCAGCAGCTTGGGTCAGGGTATGAACACTGAAGCTTTCTTT,CASSLGQGMNTEAFF
NA,TRBJ2-3,NA,TRBV28,TGTGCCAGCATACCCGGGACTTTTCTCACAGATACGCAGTATTTT,CASIPGTFLTDTQYF
NA,TRBJ2-7,NA,TRBV10-2,TGCGCCAGCAGTGTACCCGGGGACTTGAGCTCCTACGAGCAGTACTTC,CASSVPGDLSSYEQYF
NA,TRBJ2-7,TRBD1,TRBV9,TGTGCCAGCAGCGTAACTACCGGGACAGGGGCCGACGAGCAGTACTTC,CASSVTTGTGADEQYF
NA,TRBJ1-1,NA,TRBV6-5,TGTGCCAGCGATTCGGGGGGGAGGAACACTGAAGCTTTCTTT,CASDSGGRNTEAFF
few,TRBJ2-1,TRBD2,TRBV11-3,TGTGCCAGCAGCGTAAACCCGGGGACTATCGAGCAGTTCTTC,CASSVNPGTIEQFF
NA,TRBJ2-7,NA,TRBV28,TGTGCCAGCAGTTTTTTCAGGGCTGAGCAGTACTTC,CASSFFRAEQYF
NA,TRBJ2-2,NA,TRBV9,TGTGCCACCCGGGAAGGGAACACCGGGGAGCTGTTTTTT,CATREGNTGELFF
NA,TRBJ1-5,TRBD1,TRBV28,TGTGCCAGCAGGCCACAGGGGGCCAATCAGCCCCAGCATTTT,CASRPQGANQPQHF
once,TRBJ1-2,NA,TRBV29-1,TGCAGCGTCGCCGGTAGAAGCTATGGCTACACCTTC,CSVAGRSYGYTF
NA,TRBJ1-1,NA,TRBV18,TGTGCCAGCTCGCCCTCAGGGTTTACGGAGACTGAAGCTTTCTTT,CASSPSGFTETEAFF
NA,TRBJ2-2,TRBD2,TRBV19,TGTGCCAGTATCCCTAGCGGGAGTCGGTACACCGGGGAGCTGTTTTTT,CASIPSGSRYTGELFF
once,TRBJ1-5,NA,TRBV7-8,TGTGCCAGCAGCTTAGATGGAGGAAGCAATCAGCCCCAGCATTTT,CASSLDGGSNQPQHF
NA,TRBJ2-7,TRBD2,TRBV3-1/TRBV3-2,TGTGCCAGCAGCCCCGGACTAGCGGGAACCTACGAGCAGTACTTC,CASSPGLAGTYEQYF
NA,TRBJ1-1,NA,TRBV4-1,TGCGCCAGCAGCCACAGGGGTACTGAAGCTTTCTTT,CASSHRGTEAFF
NA,TRBJ2-2,NA,TRBV7-3,TGTGCCAGCAGTACAGGGAACACCGGGGAGCTGTTTTTT,CASSTGNTGELFF
NA,TRBJ2-3,TRBD1,TRBV4-3,TGCGCCAGCAGCCAAGAGTCTACAGGGGGATTTCGGGATACGCAGTATTTT,CASSQESTGGFRDTQYF
NA,TRBJ2-1,NA,TRBV3-1/TRBV3-2,TGTGCCAGCAGCCAAGAATCGGCGGCAGGGGACGGCGAAAAGCAGTTCTTC,CASSQESAAGDGEKQFF
NA,TRBJ1-1,TRBD1,TRBV19,TGTGCCAGTGCCGGGACAGCAATACAGGCTTTCTTT,CASAGTAIQAFF
NA,TRBJ1-2,NA,TRBV4-1,TGCGCCAGCAGCCAAACAGAATCCTATGGCTACACCTTC,CASSQTESYGYTF
NA,TRBJ1-1,NA,TRBV27,TGTGCCAGCAGTTTATCCTCAACAGGGCGGTTTTCTGAAGCTTTCTTT,CASSLSSTGRFSEAFF
NA,TRBJ2-3,NA,TRBV27,TGTGCCAGCAGTGAGAGCGGGTGGTCAGATACGCAGTATTTT,CASSESGWSDTQYF
NA,TRBJ1-5,NA,TRBV4-1,TGCGCCAGCAGCCAAGATAACGGGGGTCGGCAGCCCCAGCATTTT,CASSQDNGGRQPQHF
NA,TRBJ2-7,NA,TRBV3-1/TRBV3-2,TGTGCCAGCAGCCAATTTTACCGGACAGTCTCCTACGAGCAGTACTTC,CASSQFYRTVSYEQYF
once,TRBJ2-5,TRBD2,TRBV9,TGTGCCAGCAGCGAGGGACTAGCGGAACAAGAGACCCAGTACTTC,CASSEGLAEQETQYF
NA,TRBJ1-2,NA,TRBV28,TGTGCCAGCATTTTAAGTAGGGAGAACTATGGCTACACCTTC,CASILSRENYGYTF
NA,TRBJ2-1,NA,TRBV5-1,TGCGCCAGCAGCTCACAGGGCCACAATGAGCAGTTCTTC,CASSSQGHNEQFF
NA,TRBJ2-7,NA,TRBV27,TGTGCCAGCAGTTTATCGTGGCGGAGCTCCTACGAGCAGTACTTC,CASSLSWRSSYEQYF
NA,TRBJ2-1,NA,TRBV5-1,TGCGCCAGCACAACGTCCCCGACAGTTAATGAGCAGTTCTTC,CASTTSPTVNEQFF
NA,TRBJ2-5,TRBD1,TRBV15,TGTGCCACCAGCAGCCAGGGGGCGTCGCAAGAGACCCAGTACTTC,CATSSQGASQETQYF
NA,TRBJ2-7,TRBD2,TRBV2,TGTGCCAGCAGAGAACGCGGGAGGGCCAGGATAACCTACGAGCAGTACTTC,CASRERGRARITYEQYF
NA,TRBJ2-7,TRBD2,TRBV4-2,TGTGCCAGCAGCCAAGATTATATTGGATCGGTGACTAGCGATCTTGGCGAGCAGTACTTC,CASSQDYIGSVTSDLGEQYF
NA,TRBJ1-1,NA,TRBV7-9,TGTGCCAGCAGCCCAAAGGGGTCCGATGAAGCTTTCTTT,CASSPKGSDEAFF
few,TRBJ1-1,TRBD1,TRBV19,TGTGCCAGTAGTATCCCGGGACAGAGAAACACTGAAGCTTTCTTT,CASSIPGQRNTEAFF
NA,TRBJ1-1,NA,TRBV10-3,TGTGCCATCAGTAGCCTAAACACTGAAGCTTTCTTT,CAISSLNTEAFF
NA,TRBJ1-6,NA,TRBV14,TGTGCCAGCAGCCCCGACAGCCCTAGGTCACCCCTCCACTTT,CASSPDSPRSPLHF
NA,TRBJ1-1,TRBD1,TRBV2,TGTGCCAGCAGTGAAGCGAAGGACAGGGTGAACACTGAAGCTTTCTTT,CASSEAKDRVNTEAFF
NA,TRBJ2-7,TRBD1,TRBV29-1,TGCAGCCCGACTCAGGGGGTAGGGTTC,CSPTQGVGF
NA,TRBJ2-7,TRBD1,TRBV9,TGTGCCAGCAGCGAAGGGACAGGGGCAATCGAGCAGTACTTC,CASSEGTGAIEQYF
NA,TRBJ1-4,NA,TRBV9,TGTGCCAGCAGCGTACATCAGCAGGGTAATGAAAAACTGTTTTTT,CASSVHQQGNEKLFF
NA,TRBJ2-1,TRBD2,TRBV5-4,TGTGCCAGCGGGACTAGCGGGTTCGACAATGAGCAGTTCTTC,CASGTSGFDNEQFF
NA,TRBJ2-1,TRBD2,TRBV4-1,TGCGCCAGCAGCCAGGGACTAGGTCTCGATGAGCAGTTCTTC,CASSQGLGLDEQFF
NA,TRBJ1-2,TRBD1,TRBV14,TGTGCCAGCAGCCAAGATAACAGGGGGGGGTATGGCTACACCTTC,CASSQDNRGGYGYTF
NA,TRBJ1-3,NA,TRBV13,TGTGCCAGCAGCTTTAGGAACAGGTATAGCTCTGGAAACACCATATATTTT,CASSFRNRYSSGNTIYF
NA,TRBJ1-2,NA,TRBV15,TGTGCCACCAGCAGAGCGGGTCTCAGTTCTAACTATGGCTACACCTTC,CATSRAGLSSNYGYTF
NA,TRBJ1-2,TRBD1,TRBV7-9,TGTGCCAGCAGCTTAGCGGGGACAGGGGCGCTTGGCTACACCTTC,CASSLAGTGALGYTF
few,TRBJ1-2,NA,TRBV4-2,TGTGCCAGCAGCCAAGATAGTACGGAGGGGATGATAAGAGGCTACACCTTC,CASSQDSTEGMIRGYTF
NA,TRBJ1-5,TRBD1,TRBV18,TGTGCCAGCTCACAAGGACAGGGGTCGGGGCAGCCCCAGCATTTT,CASSQGQGSGQPQHF
NA,TRBJ2-1,NA,TRBV9,TGTGCCAGCAGCGTAGGTCCCGCGCGGAGGTACAATGAGCAGTTCTTC,CASSVGPARRYNEQFF
NA,TRBJ2-1,TRBD2,TRBV19,TGTGCCAGTAGCAATAGCGGGAGGGCAGCCGACAATGAGCAGTTCTTC,CASSNSGRAADNEQFF
NA,TRBJ1-3,TRBD1,TRBV7-9,TGTGCCAGCAGCTCGCCTAGGGGACAGCTACGAAACACCATATATTTT,CASSSPRGQLRNTIYF
NA,TRBJ1-1,TRBD1,TRBV5-6,TGTGCCAGCAGCTGGGAACAGGGGGCGCAGGTCACTGAAGCTTTCTTT,CASSWEQGAQVTEAFF
NA,TRBJ2-7,TRBD2,TRBV28,TGTGCCAGCAGTTTAGAGGGACTAGCGGGTTCCTACGAGCAGTACTTC,CASSLEGLAGSYEQYF